These T cell receptor beta chains were read from a single sample in a study of CD8+ T cells in alopecia areata. The protocol was immunoSEQ multiplex PCR, while the TCRdb copy is restricted to in-frame clones and leaves out a portion. Of approximately 150,000 clones in the sample, less than 75% were seen once. The sample was CD4+ T cells sorted from blood, taken at roughly week 58, from a patient treated with tofacitinib. These receptors all stem from a human donor with alopecia areata. Both conserved end residues are part of each CDR3. Fields, in order: J gene, clone size, D gene, V gene, CDR3 DNA, CDR3 protein. A D gene is named only where the DNA matches it firmly. A clone size is listed for some rows: how often the clone was seen (once, few, many), or a class if it is expanded.

J: TRBJ1-1; size: NA; D: NA; V: TRBV2; DNA: TGTGCCAGCGGACGCAGGGAAATGAACACTGAAGCTTTCTTT; CDR3: CASGRREMNTEAFF
J: TRBJ2-6; size: NA; D: NA; V: TRBV30; DNA: TGTGCCTGGAGTGTAAAATCCGGTCCCTCTGGGGCCAACGTCCTGACTTTC; CDR3: CAWSVKSGPSGANVLTF
J: TRBJ1-5; size: NA; D: NA; V: TRBV29-1; DNA: TGCAGCGTAACGAGCGGCAATCAGCCCCAGCATTTT; CDR3: CSVTSGNQPQHF
J: TRBJ2-4; size: NA; D: TRBD1; V: TRBV4-1; DNA: TGCGCCAGCAGCCAAGGGACAGGGTCGGGGCTCAACATTCAGTACTTC; CDR3: CASSQGTGSGLNIQYF
J: TRBJ2-7; size: NA; D: TRBD2; V: TRBV5-1; DNA: TGCGCCAGCAGTGCGGGGACTAGCGGATACGAGCAGTACTTC; CDR3: CASSAGTSGYEQYF
J: TRBJ2-2; size: NA; D: TRBD2; V: TRBV5-1; DNA: TGCGCCAGCAGCTTGGCCGCTACTAGCGGGGGATCCGGGGAGCTGTTTTTT; CDR3: CASSLAATSGGSGELFF
J: TRBJ2-3; size: NA; D: TRBD1; V: TRBV11-2; DNA: TGTGCCAGCAGCTTCAGGAACAGGGGCGCAGATACGCAGTATTTT; CDR3: CASSFRNRGADTQYF
J: TRBJ2-7; size: NA; D: TRBD1; V: TRBV25-1; DNA: TGTGCCAGCAGTGGACAGGGAGCGGCGCGCGAGCAGTACTTC; CDR3: CASSGQGAAREQYF
J: TRBJ2-1; size: NA; D: NA; V: TRBV6-5; DNA: TGTGCCAGCAGTTCTCAGGGGTTACCCTACAATGAGCAGTTCTTC; CDR3: CASSSQGLPYNEQFF
J: TRBJ1-1; size: NA; D: NA; V: TRBV29-1; DNA: TGCAGCGTTCAAAAGATGGTACGGGACACTGAAGCTTTCTTT; CDR3: CSVQKMVRDTEAFF
J: TRBJ2-1; size: NA; D: TRBD2; V: TRBV14; DNA: TGTGCCAGCAGTCCGGGACTAGCGGGGGGAGTTGAGCAGTTCTTC; CDR3: CASSPGLAGGVEQFF
J: TRBJ2-7; size: NA; D: NA; V: TRBV5-1; DNA: TGCGCCAGCAGCTTGGTGGGGACCGCATCCTACGAGCAGTACTTC; CDR3: CASSLVGTASYEQYF
J: TRBJ1-6; size: NA; D: TRBD1; V: TRBV5-1; DNA: TGCGCCAGCAGCGGGACAGGGCCGGGGTCACCCCTCCACTTT; CDR3: CASSGTGPGSPLHF
J: TRBJ2-3; size: few; D: NA; V: TRBV6-1; DNA: TGTGCCAGCAGTGACGACACCTTTTTCACAGATACGCAGTATTTT; CDR3: CASSDDTFFTDTQYF
J: TRBJ1-3; size: NA; D: NA; V: TRBV10-3; DNA: TGTGCCATTGGCTCCGAGCGGGGAAACACCATATATTTT; CDR3: CAIGSERGNTIYF